Listed here is a single TCR beta chain. What it recognizes is unknown. TCRdb called the reads again in MiXCR, with one record for every CDR3 protein. The top ten clones hold 40% to 60% of a sample with roughly 570,000 distinct CDR3 sequences, approximately 40% of them seen once. This entry belongs to a study of T cell repertoires in cytomegalovirus infection. Study-level background: Indications came from public TCR beta signatures; they pointed to CMV infection and to a matching HLA type.

The V gene lost 7 bases and the J gene lost 4 bases, with 17 bases spanning the gap. Germline CDR1 ENHRY, CDR2 SYGVKD. The CDR3 extends over 16 amino acids. Sequencing used cultured PBMCs, obtained from culture after CMV antigen stimulation. The receptor's source is a human donor in good health (CMV status not recorded). Some clones in this sample may be carry-over from other donors' samples. The J gene is TRBJ2-6, the V gene TRBV10-3; D might be TRBD1 (5 bases). The CDR3 spells CAINTGRANGANVLTF. DNA of the CDR3: TGTGCCATCAACACGGGCAGGGCGAACGGGGCCAACGTCCTGACTTTC.